The clone carrying this T cell receptor (beta chain) showed up just a few times. This sample was taken from a study of PD-L1 blockade in urothelial cancer. The overall study: The study recovered a median of around 140,000 T cells per blood sample.

Repertoires were generated with immunoSEQ multiplex PCR, while TCRdb's copy carries only in-frame clones and drops some. Of 120,000 or so clones in the sample, 86% are singletons; the top ten hold 2.4%. Described time point: peripheral blood 6 weeks after treatment start. The source material was PBMCs, sampled around atezolizumab (anti-PD-L1) treatment. This TCR was recovered from a man aged 45-65 years with urothelial cancer.

The CDR3, as DNA: TGTGCCAGCAGTTTAGGAGGTTCACCCCTCCACTTT. It translates to CASSLGGSPLHF. The V call is TRBV28, the J call TRBJ1-6, with unresolved D. V was clipped by 2 bases and J by 9 bases, with 5 bases between them. Germline loops: CDR1 MDHEN, CDR2 SYDVKM. The CDR3 contains 12 residues.